One sample yielded the 23 T cell receptor beta chains listed below, sequenced in a study of T-cell memory formation after mild COVID-19. TCRdb independently ran MiXCR on the 5' RACE reads; one entry per CDR3 protein. The data hold 400,000 or so distinct CDR3 sequences, with around 20% observed a single time. Sequenced: PBMCs or a T cell subset sorted from them (not recorded which). These receptors all come from an adult woman who had mild COVID-19 (a few samples of this study predate the infection). Cell type and time point are not known.

In its sample, this clonotype was seen a few times. The V and J genes are TRBV2 and TRBJ1-5; D is undetermined. V was clipped by 6 bases and J by 5 bases, with 11 bases between them. CDR1 SNHLY and CDR2 FYNNEI come from the germline V gene. The CDR3 has 13 residues. The CDR3 DNA reads TGTGCCAGCAGAAAAGGGTCCCATCAGCCCCAGCATTTT. This sequence encodes CASRKGSHQPQHF.

This clonotype was observed at least ten times. The V gene is TRBV12-3 or TRBV12-4, the J gene TRBJ2-1; 11 bases fit TRBD2. The ends lost 2 bases at V and 6 bases at J; junction bases unmatched: 6. The CDR3 spans 16 residues. CDR3 nucleotides: TGTGCCAGCAGTTTAAAAACTAGCGGGAGACCCAATGAGCAGTTCTTC. Translated: CASSLKTSGRPNEQFF.

The rearrangement joins TRBV6-1 to TRBJ1-6; D is unclear. This CDR3 is built from 15 residues. Germline values: CDR1 MNHNS, CDR2 SASEGT. V was pared by 8 bases and J by 0 bases, with 11 bases between. CDR3 residues: CASRELSSYNSPLHF. The CDR3 nucleotides are TGTGCCAGCCGGGAGCTTAGCTCCTATAATTCACCCCTCCACTTT.

This clonotype was recorded a few times. This chain uses TRBV12-3 or TRBV12-4 with TRBJ2-3, with a weak D call TRBD2 (6 bases). The CDR3 is 13 amino acids. V lost 6 bases, J lost 8 bases, and 15 bases lay in between. For the CDR3, the DNA is TGTGCCAGCAGCCCCGGACTAATCAGTACGCAGTATTTT. It specifies CASSPGLISTQYF.

The V gene is TRBV20-1, the J gene TRBJ1-1, with D tentatively TRBD1 (6 bases). The V gene's germline CDR1 is DFQATT and CDR2 SNEGSKA (reference sequence). This CDR3 comprises 11 residues. With 6 bases removed from V and 8 bases from J, the gap between germline ends came to 13 bases. Here the CDR3 reads CSAGSQGEAFF. The CDR3 coding sequence is TGCAGTGCCGGTTCGCAGGGGGAAGCTTTCTTT.

This chain connects TRBV4-1 to TRBJ2-7; no firm D call. The CDR3 contains 13 residues. From germline, CDR1 is MGHRA and CDR2 YSYEKL. Trimming left V 0 bases short and J 4 bases short, with 7 bases between. CDR3 DNA sequence: TGCGCCAGCAGCCAAGAGTTGGGTTACGAGCAGTACTTC. Its translation: CASSQELGYEQYF.

CDR3 residues: CASSLPLRPGELFF. In nucleotides, the CDR3 is TGCGCCAGCAGCCTTCCGTTGAGGCCCGGGGAGCTGTTTTTT. The genes are TRBV4-1 and TRBJ2-2; no definite D call. Germline lookup yields CDR1 MGHRA and CDR2 YSYEKL. The CDR3 is 14 residues long. Trimming cost V 4 bases and J 6 bases, with 12 bases left between them.

This clonotype was seen more than once but under ten times. The rearrangement joins TRBV15 to TRBJ2-7; tentative D call: TRBD2 (6 bases). Deletions cut 1 base from V and 5 bases from J, with 12 bases between. The CDR3 is 14 amino acids. Germline V gene data show CDR1 as LNHNV and CDR2 as YYDKDF (reference sequence). Here the CDR3 reads CATSRVGTDNEQYF. In DNA, the CDR3 is TGTGCCACCAGCAGAGTTGGGACTGACAACGAGCAGTACTTC. Variable domain in full (rest from reference TRBV15 and TRBJ2-7): DAMVIQNPRYQVTQFGKPVTLSCSQTLNHNVMYWYQQKSSQAPKLLFHYYDKDFNNEADTPDNFQSRRPNTSFCFLDIRSPGLGDTAMYLCATSRVGTDNEQYFGPGTRLTVT.

This clonotype was picked up a small number of times. The chain recombines TRBV29-1 with TRBJ1-1, with TRBD1 as a possible D gene (5 bases). Per germline, CDR1 SQVTM and CDR2 ANQGSEA. This CDR3 has 13 residues. With 3 bases removed from V and 8 bases from J, the gap between germline ends came to 16 bases. CDR3 sequence reads: CSVDRSRVVEAFF. CDR3 bases: TGCAGCGTTGATCGGTCCAGGGTAGTCGAAGCTTTCTTT.

J is TRBJ2-5 and V is TRBV2; 11 bases are a match to TRBD2. This CDR3 has 16 residues. V was clipped by 6 bases and J by 1 base; unmatched bases: 7. CDR1 and CDR2 from the germline V gene are SNHLY and FYNNEI. Written as DNA, the CDR3 is TGTGCCAGCAGACCCGGGACTAGCGGATCCCAAGAGACCCAGTACTTC. This sequence encodes CASRPGTSGSQETQYF.

CDR3 sequence reads: CARTWTGGSEAFF. The CDR3 coding sequence is TGTGCCAGAACTTGGACAGGGGGTTCTGAAGCTTTCTTT. The chain combines TRBV27 with TRBJ1-1; 10 bases map to TRBD1. The CDR3 has 13 amino acids. Looked up from germline, CDR1 is MNHEY and CDR2 is SMNVEV (reference sequence). The trim removed 9 bases at V and 6 bases at J, leaving 7 bases unmatched.

This chain joins TRBV11-1 and TRBJ2-2; a possible D gene is TRBD1 (6 bases). Germline loops: CDR1 SGHAT, CDR2 FQDESV (reference sequence). The CDR3 loop spans 17 amino acids. The V gene lost 7 bases and the J gene lost 5 bases, with 23 bases spanning the gap. Here the CDR3 reads CASTDPTTNRDTGELFF. CDR3 in DNA: TGTGCCAGCACCGACCCCACGACTAACAGGGATACCGGGGAGCTGTTTTTT.

J is TRBJ2-2 and V is TRBV4-3, with D possibly being TRBD1 or TRBD2 (5 bases each). Per germline, CDR1 LGHNA and CDR2 YSLEER. The CDR3 has 13 amino acids. V shed 4 bases and J shed 7 bases, with 10 bases lying between them. The DNA for the CDR3 is TGCGCCAGCAGCCCCGTGAGGGGCGGGGAGCTGTTTTTT. This gives the protein CASSPVRGGELFF.

V is TRBV4-1 and J is TRBJ2-3, with D perhaps matching TRBD1 (6 bases). The germline V gene encodes CDR1 MGHRA and CDR2 YSYEKL. The ends were cut back, 4 bases at V and 3 bases at J, with 17 bases in the middle. The CDR3 runs 16 residues. The CDR3 is CASSPPMAGDTDTQYF. The CDR3 DNA is TGCGCCAGCAGCCCGCCAATGGCAGGGGATACAGATACGCAGTATTTT.

This clonotype was recorded a few times. The chain couples TRBV20-1 to TRBJ2-1; D unclear. The germline V and J ends were trimmed by 5 bases and 1 base, with 9 bases remaining between them. Germline-derived CDR1 and CDR2 are DFQATT and SNEGSKA (reference sequence). This CDR3 has 13 residues. In nucleotides, the CDR3 is TGCAGTGCTTATGACCGGTCCTACAATGAGCAGTTCTTC. Protein sequence: CSAYDRSYNEQFF.

The sample holds a few counts of this clonotype. V is TRBV7-2 and J is TRBJ2-3; D unclear. Per germline, CDR1 SGHTA and CDR2 FQGNSA. The CDR3 loop spans 12 amino acids. V gave up 2 bases and J gave up 5 bases, with 5 bases separating them. The CDR3 sequence: CASSLMRDTQYF. In DNA form, the CDR3 reads TGTGCCAGCAGCTTAATGCGAGATACGCAGTATTTT.

This chain links TRBV29-1 with TRBJ2-1; 15 nucleotides match TRBD2. In germline, CDR1 is SQVTM, CDR2 ANQGSEA. This CDR3 is 16 amino acids long. Trimming cost V 6 bases and J 10 bases; bases outside gene matches: 13. In DNA form, the CDR3 reads TGCAGCGTCCGTCCGGGACTAGCGGGAGGTTTGGAAGAGCAGTTCTTC. This codes for CSVRPGLAGGLEEQFF.

This clonotype occurred a few times. The chain has TRBV20-1 and TRBJ2-7, with 13 bases identical to TRBD2. From germline, CDR1 is DFQATT and CDR2 SNEGSKA (reference sequence). This CDR3 comprises 16 residues. The V segment lost 1 base and the J segment 2 bases; nucleotides outside the gene matches: 5. As DNA, the CDR3 is TGCAGTGCTAGAGGACTAGCGGGGGGAAAAACCTACGAGCAGTACTTC. Translation: CSARGLAGGKTYEQYF.

The rearrangement links TRBV24-1 to TRBJ2-2; perhaps TRBD1 as D (6 bases). The CDR3 contains 15 residues. Trimming left V 9 bases short and J 1 base short, with 14 bases between. CDR1 is KGHDR, CDR2 SFDVKD, per germline. CDR3 coding DNA: TGTGCCACCGGGACAAATCTTAAGAACACCGGGGAGCTGTTTTTT. Residues: CATGTNLKNTGELFF.

The chain is built from TRBV18 and TRBJ2-5; either TRBD1 or TRBD2 may fit D (6 bases each). Trimming removed 4 bases at V and 4 bases at J, with 19 bases between. CDR1 is KGHSH and CDR2 is LQKENI in the germline V gene. The CDR3 is 16 amino acids. The CDR3 nucleotides are TGTGCCAGCTCACTCCGGGGGCGCCGAGGAGGAGAGACCCAGTACTTC. It encodes CASSLRGRRGGETQYF.

This clonotype was seen a handful of times. The chain recombines TRBV7-2 with TRBJ2-3, with a possible D match to TRBD2 (6 bases). Germline CDR1 and CDR2: SGHTA and FQGNSA. The CDR3 is 17 amino acids. V shed 1 base and J shed 3 bases, with 17 bases lying between them. As DNA, the CDR3 is TGTGCCAGCAGCTTAGTGAGTGGGGCAGGGAGGACAGATACGCAGTATTTT. Translated, it gives CASSLVSGAGRTDTQYF. The full variable domain, rest sourced from reference TRBV7-2 and TRBJ2-3, is GAGVSQSPSNKVTEKGKDVELRCDPISGHTALYWYRQSLGQGLEFLIYFQGNSAPDKSGLPSDRFSAERTGGSVSTLTIQRTQQEDSAVYLCASSLVSGAGRTDTQYFGPGTRLTVL.

The rearrangement links TRBV7-2 to TRBJ2-1; D is undetermined. The CDR3 runs to 15 residues. Germline V gene data show CDR1 as SGHTA and CDR2 as FQGNSA. Trimming stripped 1 base from V and 0 bases from J, with 7 bases between. For the CDR3, the DNA is TGTGCCAGCAGCTTAGTAAAGTTCTCCTACAATGAGCAGTTCTTC. Residues: CASSLVKFSYNEQFF.

V gene TRBV11-2 combines with J gene TRBJ2-1; 8 bases fit TRBD2. This CDR3 spans 16 amino acids. The germline gives CDR1 SGHAT, CDR2 FQNNGV. Trimming removed 0 bases from V and 13 bases from J; junction bases left unmatched: 14. CDR3 nucleotides: TGTGCCAGCAGCTTAGAACGGGGGGGTCGTGGGAGTGGTCAGTTCTTC. This encodes CASSLERGGRGSGQFF.